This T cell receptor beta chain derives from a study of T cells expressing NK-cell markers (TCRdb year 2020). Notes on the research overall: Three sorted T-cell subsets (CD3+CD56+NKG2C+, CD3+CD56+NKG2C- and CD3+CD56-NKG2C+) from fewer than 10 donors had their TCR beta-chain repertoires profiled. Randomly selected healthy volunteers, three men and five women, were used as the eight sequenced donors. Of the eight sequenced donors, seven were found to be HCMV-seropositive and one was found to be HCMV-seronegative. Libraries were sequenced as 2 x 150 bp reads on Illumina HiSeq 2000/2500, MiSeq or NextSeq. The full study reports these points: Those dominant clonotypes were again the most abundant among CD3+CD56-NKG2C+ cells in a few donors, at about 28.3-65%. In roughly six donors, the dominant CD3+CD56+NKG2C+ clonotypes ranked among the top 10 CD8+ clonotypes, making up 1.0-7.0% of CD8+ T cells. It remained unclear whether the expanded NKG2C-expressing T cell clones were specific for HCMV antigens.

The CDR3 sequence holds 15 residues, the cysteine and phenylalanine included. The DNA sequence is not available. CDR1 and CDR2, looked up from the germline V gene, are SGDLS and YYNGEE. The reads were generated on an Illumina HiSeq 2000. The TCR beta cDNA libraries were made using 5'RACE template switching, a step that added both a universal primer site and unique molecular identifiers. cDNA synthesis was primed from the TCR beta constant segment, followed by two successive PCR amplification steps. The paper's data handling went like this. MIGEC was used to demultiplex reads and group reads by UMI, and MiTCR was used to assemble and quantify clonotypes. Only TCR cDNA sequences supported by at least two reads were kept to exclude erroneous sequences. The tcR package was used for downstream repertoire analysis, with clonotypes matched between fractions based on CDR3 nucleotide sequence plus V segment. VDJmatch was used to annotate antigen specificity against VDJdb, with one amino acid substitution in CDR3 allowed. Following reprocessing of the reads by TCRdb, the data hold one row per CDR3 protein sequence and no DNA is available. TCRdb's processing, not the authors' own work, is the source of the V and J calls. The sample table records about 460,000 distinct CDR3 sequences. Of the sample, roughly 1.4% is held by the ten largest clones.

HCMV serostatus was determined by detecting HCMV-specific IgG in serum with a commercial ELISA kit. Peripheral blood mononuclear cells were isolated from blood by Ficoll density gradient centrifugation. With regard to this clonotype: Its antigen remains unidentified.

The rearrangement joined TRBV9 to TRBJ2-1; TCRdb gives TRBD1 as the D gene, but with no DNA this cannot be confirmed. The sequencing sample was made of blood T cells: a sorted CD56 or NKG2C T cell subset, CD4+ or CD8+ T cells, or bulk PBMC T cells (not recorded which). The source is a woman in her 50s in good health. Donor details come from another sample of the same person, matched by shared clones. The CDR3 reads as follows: CASSVDPDSRNEQFF. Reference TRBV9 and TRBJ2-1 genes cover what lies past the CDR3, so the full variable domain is DSGVTQTPKHLITATGQRVTLRCSPRSGDLSVYWYQQSLDQGLQFLIQYYNGEERAKGNILERFSAQQFPDLHSELNLSSLELGDSALYFCASSVDPDSRNEQFFGPGTRLTVL.